Each of the 29 T cell receptor beta chains below was sequenced from the same sample in a study of blood T cells in healthy people across ages. Through a sample-barcoded 5' primer and a J-beta primer mix, a second PCR was run for roughly 6 to 12 cycles. TCRdb re-analysed the 5' RACE reads in MiXCR, keeping a single row per CDR3 protein. The sample has around 800,000 distinct CDR3 sequences; roughly 44% are singletons. Sequenced: blood. The receptors originated from a man between 60 and 70 years old in good health.

The rearrangement joins TRBV27 to TRBJ2-4; 9 nucleotides align to TRBD1. The J call may be incorrect, as the DNA end agrees better with TRBJ2-7. Germline CDR1 reads MNHEY; CDR2 reads SMNVEV (reference sequence). The CDR3 loop spans 14 amino acids. The CDR3 sequence: CASSFDRGNYEQYF. CDR3 bases: TGTGCCAGCAGTTTCGACAGGGGGAACTACGAGCAGTACTTC.

This clonotype was seen a single time. The rearrangement uses TRBV7-9 and TRBJ2-1; TRBD2 might be the D (5 bases). The better agreement between TRBJ2-7 and the DNA end casts doubt on the J call. Looked up from germline, CDR1 is SEHNR and CDR2 is FQNEAQ (reference sequence). This CDR3 spans 15 amino acids. The CDR3 coding sequence is TGTGCCAGCAGCTCCGGACTGATCTCCTACAATGAGCAGTACTTC. It translates to CASSSGLISYNEQYF.

The gene calls are TRBV6-5 and TRBJ1-2; D is unresolved. Per the germline V gene, CDR1 is MNHEY and CDR2 is SVGAGI. This CDR3 contains 15 residues. The germline V and J ends were trimmed by 0 bases and 4 bases, with 12 bases remaining between them. The CDR3 DNA reads as TGTGCCAGCAGTTACTCGAACCTGGCGCCCTATGGCTACACCTTC. Amino acid sequence: CASSYSNLAPYGYTF.

This clonotype occurred once. The chain links TRBV15 to TRBJ2-7; D possibly matches TRBD1 or TRBD2 (5 bases each). The assigned J gene may be wrong: the sequence end matches TRBJ2-5 better. Per germline, CDR1 LNHNV and CDR2 YYDKDF (reference sequence). The CDR3 is 13 amino acids. The CDR3 DNA sequence: TGTGCCACCAGCAGAGGAGGGGAAGAGACCCAGTACTTC. This sequence encodes CATSRGGEETQYF.

The chain couples TRBV6-5 to TRBJ1-6; perhaps TRBD1 as D (5 bases). With 5 bases removed from V and 11 bases from J, the gap between germline ends came to 16 bases. CDR3 length equals 14 residues. In germline, CDR1 is MNHEY, CDR2 SVGAGI. DNA of the CDR3: TGTGCCAGCAGTGAGTTGACGGGGCGGACACCCCTCCACTTT. Amino acids: CASSELTGRTPLHF.

In its sample, this clonotype was seen once. The chain employs TRBV6-2 or TRBV6-3 and TRBJ2-1; the match to TRBD2 covers 8 bases. This CDR3 spans 13 amino acids. Germline V gene sequence: CDR1 MNHEY, CDR2 SVGEGT. V shed 6 bases, J shed 9 bases, and the junction held 7 bases outside the gene matches. This CDR3 reads CASRYGGAGEQFF. CDR3 DNA sequence: TGTGCCAGCAGGTACGGGGGGGCTGGTGAGCAGTTCTTC.

CDR3 amino acids: CSAHHRAGQPQHF. As DNA, the CDR3 is TGCAGTGCTCACCACAGGGCTGGTCAGCCCCAGCATTTT. The V gene is TRBV20-1, the J gene TRBJ1-5; D is perhaps TRBD1 (6 bases). The V and J ends lost 5 bases and 6 bases respectively, with 14 bases between them. CDR1 is DFQATT and CDR2 is SNEGSKA in the germline V gene (reference sequence). The CDR3 has 13 amino acids.

This clonotype has more than one count but fewer than ten. The chain has TRBV3-1 and TRBJ2-3, with no clear D. V lost 0 bases and J lost 4, with 11 bases in between. Germline values: CDR1 LGHDT, CDR2 YNNKEL (reference sequence). The CDR3 totals 15 residues. CDR3: CASSQDTIPPDTQYF. CDR3 in DNA: TGTGCCAGCAGCCAAGATACCATCCCCCCAGATACGCAGTATTTT.

This clonotype was seen ten or more times. The rearrangement links TRBV2 to TRBJ2-7; a possible D gene is TRBD1 (6 bases). The germline CDR1 and CDR2 sequences are SNHLY and FYNNEI. The CDR3 loop spans 13 amino acids. Trimming took 2 bases from V and 4 from J, leaving 9 bases between them. For the CDR3, the DNA is TGTGCCAGCAGTGAACGCGACAGGTACGAGCAGTACTTC. It translates to CASSERDRYEQYF.

The rearrangement joins TRBV29-1 to TRBJ1-1; no clear D. Trimming left V 8 bases short and J 0 bases short, with 10 bases between. The length of the CDR3 is 12 residues. Germline assignment: CDR1 SQVTM and CDR2 ANQGSEA. The CDR3 nucleotides are TGCAGCTCTCAGGTTTTGAACACTGAAGCTTTCTTT. Its protein is CSSQVLNTEAFF.

This clonotype showed up just a few times. The rearrangement links TRBV24-1 to TRBJ2-1; perhaps TRBD2 as D (5 bases). Germline assignment: CDR1 KGHDR and CDR2 SFDVKD. The V end lost 10 bases, the J end lost 8 bases, and 23 bases lay between the germline ends. CDR3 size: 15 residues. CDR3 residues: CATPAAPSPHDEQFF. DNA of the CDR3: TGTGCCACACCAGCGGCACCATCCCCGCATGATGAGCAGTTCTTC.

This clonotype has a handful of counts. The chain recombines TRBV4-1 with TRBJ2-1, with 9 bases that match TRBD1. Losses at the gene ends were 3 bases for V and 7 bases for J; bases not matched to a gene: 7. Per germline, CDR1 MGHRA and CDR2 YSYEKL. The CDR3 sequence is 15 residues long. In DNA, the CDR3 is TGCGCCAGCAGCCACCTCCGGGACAGGGTAAATGAGCAGTTCTTC. As protein: CASSHLRDRVNEQFF.

V usage is TRBV28 and J usage is TRBJ2-1, with D possibly being TRBD1 (6 bases). Trimming took 2 bases from V and 7 from J, leaving 15 bases between them. There are 15 residues in the CDR3. Germline V CDR1 and CDR2: MDHEN, SYDVKM. DNA of the CDR3: TGTGCCAGCAGTTTAGCTCGTCAGGGGATGAATGAGCAGTTCTTC. Protein: CASSLARQGMNEQFF.

This clonotype was seen just once. The chain links TRBV12-3 or TRBV12-4 to TRBJ2-3; D might be TRBD2 (5 bases). Trimming took off 5 bases at V and 4 bases at J, with 16 bases between the two ends. The CDR3 spans 15 residues. CDR3 sequence reads: CASSRSGLSADTQYF. The CDR3 region has the DNA TGTGCCAGCAGTAGGAGCGGACTGAGCGCAGATACGCAGTATTTT.

This sequence joins TRBV27 and TRBJ2-7; D could derive from TRBD1 or TRBD2 (5 bases each). CDR3 size: 13 residues. The V end lost 5 bases, the J end lost 6 bases, and 14 bases lay between the germline ends. Germline-derived CDR1 and CDR2 are MNHEY and SMNVEV (reference sequence). For the CDR3, the DNA is TGTGCCAGCAGTCCTATGTCGAGGGGCGAGCAGTACTTC. Amino acid sequence: CASSPMSRGEQYF.

This chain joins TRBV2 and TRBJ2-1, with D possibly matching TRBD1 (6 bases). The J call is in doubt because the DNA end fits TRBJ2-7 better. From germline, CDR1 is SNHLY and CDR2 FYNNEI. This CDR3 is 15 amino acids long. CDR3 in amino acids: CASRETGSSYNEQYF. In nucleotides, the CDR3 is TGTGCCAGCAGGGAAACAGGGAGCTCCTACAATGAGCAGTACTTC.

This clonotype appeared a few times. The chain is built from TRBV20-1 and TRBJ2-1; TRBD2 matches 11 bases. CDR1 DFQATT and CDR2 SNEGSKA come from the germline V gene (reference sequence). V dropped 4 bases and J dropped 5; count of bases not matched to a gene: 4. The CDR3 runs to 14 residues. Here the CDR3 DNA reads TGCAGTGCTATCTTAGCGGGGGGGGACAATGAGCAGTTCTTC. It translates to CSAILAGGDNEQFF.

This clonotype was observed a single time. The chain combines TRBV20-1 with TRBJ1-5; D may be TRBD1 (5 bases). Germline CDR1 and CDR2: DFQATT and SNEGSKA (reference sequence). The CDR3 covers 15 residues. V was trimmed by 3 bases and J by 2 bases, leaving 14 bases between them. The CDR3 loop reads CSASGAGLGNQPQHF. CDR3 sequence (DNA): TGCAGTGCTAGTGGGGCGGGACTAGGCAATCAGCCCCAGCATTTT.

This clonotype was counted many times. The chain links TRBV3-1 to TRBJ2-7; D not certain. Germline assignment: CDR1 LGHDT and CDR2 YNNKEL (reference sequence). The CDR3 has 13 residues. V was cut by 1 base and J by 6 bases, with 10 bases left in between. The CDR3 DNA follows: TGTGCCAGCAGCCAAGGCCCCCATTCCGAGCAGTACTTC. Encoded protein: CASSQGPHSEQYF.

V usage is TRBV10-3 and J usage is TRBJ2-5; D unclear. The CDR3 extends over 14 amino acids. The ends were cut back, 2 bases at V and 2 bases at J, with 9 bases in the middle. Germline V gives CDR1 ENHRY, CDR2 SYGVKD. The CDR3 reads CAISEKFLQETQYF. CDR3 bases: TGTGCCATCAGTGAGAAGTTCTTGCAAGAGACCCAGTACTTC.

The CDR3 coding sequence is TGTGCCAGCAAGGGAAGATCTGCTCGCACAGATACGCAGTATTTT. Translating it yields CASKGRSARTDTQYF. V gene TRBV2 combines with J gene TRBJ2-3, with D unresolved. The germline V gene encodes CDR1 SNHLY and CDR2 FYNNEI. The V gene lost 7 bases and the J gene lost 1 base, with 15 bases spanning the gap. The CDR3 totals 15 residues.

J is TRBJ2-5 and V is TRBV5-1; 7 positions agree with TRBD1. The CDR3 covers 14 residues. The germline V gene has CDR1 SGHRS and CDR2 YFSETQ. J gave up 3 bases and V 6 bases, and 8 bases lay outside the gene matches. The CDR3 DNA sequence: TGCGCCAGCACACTAGGACAGGCGGAAGAGACCCAGTACTTC. It is translated as CASTLGQAEETQYF.

CDR3 bases: TGCAGTGCTCCTTACCCAGGGGTAGGCACTGAAGCTTTCTTT. The encoded protein is CSAPYPGVGTEAFF. V and J are TRBV20-1 and TRBJ1-1; D possibly corresponds to TRBD1 (6 bases). V lost 5 bases to trimming and J lost 4 bases, with 17 bases between them. This CDR3 is 14 amino acids long. In germline, CDR1 is DFQATT, CDR2 SNEGSKA (reference sequence).

This chain links TRBV11-1 with TRBJ2-3, with 8 nucleotides matching TRBD1. Germline trimming cut 5 bases from V and 3 bases from J; bases unmatched to any gene: 7. Germline CDR1 reads SGHAT; CDR2 reads FQDESV (reference sequence). The CDR3 extends over 15 amino acids. CDR3 amino acids: CASSPWTGLTDTQYF. CDR3 nucleotides: TGTGCCAGCAGCCCATGGACAGGGTTGACAGATACGCAGTATTTT.

This clonotype was observed a few times. The V gene is TRBV5-6, the J gene TRBJ2-1; D gene unclear. V lost 2 bases to trimming and J lost 8 bases, with 11 bases between them. This CDR3 comprises 13 residues. The germline gives CDR1 SGHDT, CDR2 YYEEEE. The DNA of the CDR3 is TGTGCCAGCAGCTTAGTCGCTCCGGATGAGCAGTTCTTC. Protein: CASSLVAPDEQFF.

The chain is built from TRBV4-3 and TRBJ2-7; perhaps TRBD1 as D (7 bases). Trimming cost V 0 bases and J 6 bases, with 12 bases left between them. CDR1 and CDR2 from the germline V gene are LGHNA and YSLEER. The CDR3 extends over 14 amino acids. The CDR3 DNA reads TGCGCCAGCAGCCAAGACAGGGGGGCATCCGAGCAGTACTTC. Translation: CASSQDRGASEQYF.

This clonotype was picked up a small number of times. V and J are TRBV24-1 and TRBJ2-5; no reliable D call. V dropped 3 bases and J dropped 5 bases, with 15 bases sitting between them. There are 15 residues in the CDR3. Germline loops: CDR1 KGHDR, CDR2 SFDVKD. CDR3 loop: CATSDMVGSKETQYF. The CDR3 DNA reads TGTGCCACCAGTGATATGGTCGGGTCGAAGGAGACCCAGTACTTC.

V and J are TRBV20-1 and TRBJ2-1; D remains unclear. The last part of the DNA fits TRBJ2-7 better; the J call may be wrong. Germline V CDR1 and CDR2: DFQATT, SNEGSKA (reference sequence). The CDR3 extends over 12 amino acids. The CDR3 DNA reads as TGCAGTGCTCCGCGGTTTGGCAATGAGCAGTACTTC. Amino acid sequence: CSAPRFGNEQYF.

The chain recombines TRBV7-2 with TRBJ2-1, with a tentative D call TRBD2 (6 bases). Germline CDR1 and CDR2: SGHTA and FQGNSA. This CDR3 is 16 amino acids long. Trimming left V 1 base short and J 3 bases short, with 13 bases between. The CDR3 loop reads CASSLGAGGGYNEQFF. CDR3 coding DNA: TGTGCCAGCAGCTTAGGGGCCGGGGGAGGCTACAATGAGCAGTTCTTC.